The 26 T cell receptor beta chains below all came from one sample that was sequenced in a study of beta chain features in type 1 diabetes. Expressed TCRB transcripts were sequenced because the isolated RNA had all been reverse transcribed beforehand. TCRdb keeps only in-frame clones here, not all; method: immunoSEQ multiplex PCR. Of 38,000 or so clones in the sample, almost 65% were seen once. Sequences were obtained from Tregs from blood. The receptor set was obtained from a woman between 25 and 40 years old in good health.

This chain's CDR3 is CASSLGLAKNIQYF. CDR3 coding DNA: TGTGCCAGCAGTTTAGGGCTAGCCAAAAACATTCAGTACTTC. The chain has TRBV28 and TRBJ2-4; unclear D gene. Trimming pared 2 bases from V and 0 bases from J, leaving 5 bases between. The CDR3 is 14 amino acids. CDR1 and CDR2 from the germline V gene are MDHEN and SYDVKM.

The chain recombines TRBV5-1 with TRBJ2-3; weak D call: TRBD2 (5 bases). The CDR3 is 15 residues long. Between the trimmed V and J ends, which lost 7 bases and 0 bases, there was a span of 15 bases. The germline gives CDR1 SGHRS, CDR2 YFSETQ. Here the CDR3 reads CASVFVSASTDTQYF. The DNA of the CDR3 is TGCGCCAGCGTCTTCGTTAGCGCTAGCACAGATACGCAGTATTTT.

J is TRBJ2-6 and V is TRBV7-3; the match to TRBD1 covers 8 bases. Germline V gives CDR1 SGHTA, CDR2 FQGTGA. Trimming at V came to 4 bases and at J to 0 bases, leaving 5 bases not matched to a gene. The CDR3 sequence is 17 residues long. CDR3 nucleotide sequence: TGTGCCAGCAGCTCCCTGCAGGGGGCCTCTGGGGCCAACGTCCTGACTTTC. It codes for CASSSLQGASGANVLTF.

This clone came up once. The chain combines TRBV28 with TRBJ1-2; D gene uncertain. The germline CDR1 and CDR2 sequences are MDHEN and SYDVKM. The CDR3 consists of 13 residues. Trimming cost V 4 bases and J 8 bases, with 14 bases left between them. CDR3 bases: TGTGCCAGCAGTTACCGCGGGGTTAACGGCTACACCTTC. Protein: CASSYRGVNGYTF.

The chain is built from TRBV7-2 and TRBJ1-2, with 7 bases fitting TRBD1. Germline CDR1 and CDR2: SGHTA and FQGNSA. The V segment lost 5 bases and the J segment 6 bases; nucleotides outside the gene matches: 9. This CDR3 comprises 14 residues. CDR3 loop: CASSPRTGGNGYTF. CDR3 sequence (DNA): TGTGCCAGCAGCCCCCGGACAGGAGGGAATGGCTACACCTTC. The whole variable domain, remainder taken from reference TRBV7-2 and TRBJ1-2, is GAGVSQSPSNKVTEKGKDVELRCDPISGHTALYWYRQSLGQGLEFLIYFQGNSAPDKSGLPSDRFSAERTGGSVSTLTIQRTQQEDSAVYLCASSPRTGGNGYTFGSGTRLTVV.

The rearrangement links TRBV7-9 to TRBJ2-7, with 12 bases fitting TRBD2. The ends lost 5 bases at V and 5 bases at J; junction bases unmatched: 4. The V gene's germline CDR1 is SEHNR and CDR2 FQNEAQ (reference sequence). CDR3 size: 14 residues. CDR3 loop: CASSRTSGIDEQYF. CDR3 DNA: TGTGCCAGCAGCCGGACTAGCGGGATCGACGAGCAGTACTTC. The full variable domain, with the rest looked up from reference TRBV7-9 and TRBJ2-7, is DTGVSQNPRHKITKRGQNVTFRCDPISEHNRLYWYRQTLGQGPEFLTYFQNEAQLEKSRLLSDRFSAERPKGSFSTLEIQRTEQGDSAMYLCASSRTSGIDEQYFGPGTRLTVT.

The genes are TRBV6-6 and TRBJ1-1; 12 bases match TRBD1. Losses at the gene ends were 10 bases for V and 3 bases for J; bases not matched to a gene: 12. In germline, CDR1 is MNHNY, CDR2 SVGAGI (reference sequence). The CDR3 runs 16 residues. The CDR3 spells CATTPGQGALDTEAFF. In nucleotides, the CDR3 is TGTGCCACCACCCCGGGACAGGGGGCGTTGGACACTGAAGCTTTCTTT.

The chain recombines TRBV11-2 with TRBJ2-5; 12 bases line up with TRBD2. CDR1 SGHAT and CDR2 FQNNGV come from the germline V gene. The CDR3 has 16 residues. V gave up 1 base and J gave up 2 bases; unmatched junction bases: 2. CDR3 amino acids: CASSLGLAGGQETQYF. The CDR3 coding sequence is TGTGCCAGCAGCTTAGGGCTAGCGGGAGGGCAAGAGACCCAGTACTTC.

V is TRBV18 and J is TRBJ1-5; the match to TRBD1 covers 10 bases. CDR1 KGHSH and CDR2 LQKENI come from the germline V gene. The trim removed 5 bases at V and 6 bases at J, leaving 10 bases unmatched. The CDR3 is made up of 16 amino acids. CDR3 DNA: TGTGCCAGCTCAGTATCCGGGACAGGGGCTGGTCAGCCCCAGCATTTT. It encodes CASSVSGTGAGQPQHF.

This clone was picked up one time. The chain links TRBV7-2 to TRBJ2-6; D is perhaps TRBD2 (6 bases). Germline V lookup: CDR1 SGHTA, CDR2 FQGNSA. The CDR3 has 17 residues. V lost 0 bases to trimming and J lost 3 bases, with 12 bases between them. The chain's CDR3 is CASSLAVRGGGANVLTF. CDR3 nucleotide sequence: TGTGCCAGCAGCTTAGCAGTGCGGGGCGGTGGGGCCAACGTCCTGACTTTC.

The rearrangement joins TRBV6-4 to TRBJ2-2; D is uncertain. The germline V gene encodes CDR1 MRHNA and CDR2 SNTAGT. V lost 8 bases and J 0 bases, leaving 16 bases between the germline ends. The CDR3 consists of 16 residues. CDR3 DNA sequence: TGTGCCAGCCCCCCCCGAAGCTTATCGAACACCGGGGAGCTGTTTTTT. As protein: CASPPRSLSNTGELFF.

The chain joins TRBV18 to TRBJ2-1, with D unclear. V was pared by 3 bases and J by 5 bases, with 11 bases between. Per germline, CDR1 KGHSH and CDR2 LQKENI. This CDR3 is built from 14 residues. The CDR3 is CASSPQEDNNEQFF. In DNA form, the CDR3 reads TGTGCCAGCTCACCGCAGGAAGACAACAATGAGCAGTTCTTC.

The V gene is TRBV27, the J gene TRBJ1-4; 9 bases fit TRBD1. V trimming: 6 bases; J trimming: 5 bases; junction bases outside the gene matches: 7. Germline V gene data show CDR1 as MNHEY and CDR2 as SMNVEV (reference sequence). The CDR3 consists of 15 residues. The CDR3 protein is CASRPTDRGNEKLFF. The DNA of the CDR3 is TGTGCCAGCAGACCTACCGACAGGGGGAATGAAAAACTGTTTTTT.

This clone was counted a few times. The chain recombines TRBV19 with TRBJ2-5; 11 nucleotides agree with TRBD2. The CDR3 length is 15 residues. CDR1 LNHDA and CDR2 SQIVND come from the germline V gene (reference sequence). J lost 5 bases, V lost 3 bases, and 5 bases had no gene match. The CDR3, as DNA: TGTGCCAGTAGTATCTTAGCGGGAGGGCCGGAGACCCAGTACTTC. Translated, it gives CASSILAGGPETQYF.

This clone showed up just once. The chain carries TRBV11-2 and TRBJ1-2; 7 bases map to TRBD1. V lost 5 bases and J lost 6; bases outside the gene matches: 6. The V gene's germline CDR1 is SGHAT and CDR2 FQNNGV. This CDR3 is 13 amino acids long. The CDR3 loop is CASSVGQLDGYTF. As DNA, the CDR3 is TGTGCCAGCAGCGTGGGACAGCTAGATGGCTACACCTTC. Full variable domain (outside the CDR3, taken from reference TRBV11-2 and TRBJ1-2): EAGVAQSPRYKIIEKRQSVAFWCNPISGHATLYWYQQILGQGPKLLIQFQNNGVVDDSQLPKDRFSAERLKGVDSTLKIQPAKLEDSAVYLCASSVGQLDGYTFGSGTRLTVV.

The rearrangement joins TRBV2 to TRBJ2-1, with 12 bases aligning to TRBD2. Unmatched junction bases numbered 7, after V lost 6 bases and J lost 7 bases. The CDR3 is 15 amino acids. The germline gives CDR1 SNHLY, CDR2 FYNNEI. The CDR3 nucleotides are TGTGCCAGCAGACTGACTAGCGGGAGTGTAAATGAGCAGTTCTTC. Translation gives CASRLTSGSVNEQFF.

This clone was detected once. The chain employs TRBV27 and TRBJ1-1; D is possibly TRBD1 (6 bases). V gave up 5 bases and J gave up 6 bases, with 19 bases separating them. The CDR3 covers 15 residues. CDR1 and CDR2 (germline): MNHEY, SMNVEV (reference sequence). The CDR3 DNA reads TGTGCCAGCAGTACACAACAGGGCGCTACTCCTGAAGCTTTCTTT. This translates into CASSTQQGATPEAFF.

The genes are TRBV2 and TRBJ2-1; 12 bases are a match to TRBD2. Germline trimming cut 5 bases from V and 4 bases from J; bases unmatched to any gene: 3. This CDR3 has 15 amino acids. CDR1 is SNHLY and CDR2 is FYNNEI in the germline V gene. CDR3 sequence reads: CASSRLAGEYNEQFF. In nucleotides, the CDR3 is TGTGCCAGCAGTCGACTAGCGGGAGAGTACAATGAGCAGTTCTTC.

V usage is TRBV11-1 and J usage is TRBJ2-7; perhaps TRBD1 as D (5 bases). Deletions cut 5 bases from V and 0 bases from J, with 11 bases between. Germline CDR1 and CDR2: SGHAT and FQDESV (reference sequence). The CDR3 runs to 14 residues. The CDR3 DNA is TGTGCCAGCAGCCGTCAGGGAAGCTCCTACGAGCAGTACTTC. Its translation: CASSRQGSSYEQYF.

This clone was detected only a few times. V gene TRBV28 combines with J gene TRBJ2-2, with 8 bases matching TRBD2. The CDR3 length is 15 residues. Germline CDR1 is MDHEN and CDR2 is SYDVKM. J gave up 5 bases and V 8 bases, and 10 bases lay outside the gene matches. The DNA of the CDR3 is TGTGCCAGCCTATCGGCGGGAGGATATACCGGGGAGCTGTTTTTT. This gives the protein CASLSAGGYTGELFF.

This sequence joins TRBV15 and TRBJ2-7; D unclear. The CDR3 has 12 residues. Trimming stripped 1 base from V and 7 bases from J, with 8 bases between. Germline assignment: CDR1 LNHNV and CDR2 YYDKDF (reference sequence). CDR3 sequence: CATSRVGWEQYF. The DNA of the CDR3 is TGTGCCACCAGCAGAGTCGGGTGGGAGCAGTACTTC.

DNA for the CDR3: TGCGCCAGCAGCCTCCGACATGAACATAATGAAAAACTGTTTTTT. Translation gives CASSLRHEHNEKLFF. The chain joins TRBV5-1 to TRBJ1-4; no clear D. The germline gives CDR1 SGHRS, CDR2 YFSETQ. Trimming removed 4 bases at V and 4 bases at J, with 14 bases between. CDR3 size: 15 residues.

This clone was found once. This chain links TRBV5-1 with TRBJ1-1; 8 bases match TRBD1. This CDR3 has 15 amino acids. CDR1 is SGHRS, CDR2 YFSETQ, per germline. J gave up 4 bases and V 3 bases, and 8 bases lay outside the gene matches. CDR3 sequence: CASSWSPGTGTEAFF. CDR3 coding DNA: TGCGCCAGCAGCTGGTCCCCGGGGACAGGCACTGAAGCTTTCTTT.

The chain joins TRBV6-5 to TRBJ2-3; 11 nucleotides align to TRBD1. V trimming: 3 bases; J trimming: 4 bases; junction bases outside the gene matches: 3. Germline V lookup: CDR1 MNHEY, CDR2 SVGAGI. This CDR3 comprises 15 residues. CDR3 residues: CASSYRTGGADTQYF. CDR3 nucleotides: TGTGCCAGCAGTTATCGGACAGGGGGCGCAGATACGCAGTATTTT.

This rearrangement joins TRBV7-2 to TRBJ2-1; 10 nucleotides agree with TRBD2. The V gene end was trimmed by 4 bases and the J gene end by 7 bases; junction bases not matched to a gene: 7. The length of the CDR3 is 15 residues. Germline V gene data show CDR1 as SGHTA and CDR2 as FQGNSA. The CDR3 loop is CASSYTGLAPNEQFF. The DNA of the CDR3 is TGTGCCAGCAGCTACACGGGACTAGCGCCTAATGAGCAGTTCTTC.

The chain uses TRBV4-3 and TRBJ1-5; 9 nucleotides line up with TRBD1. The length of the CDR3 is 18 residues. Germline V gene sequence: CDR1 LGHNA, CDR2 YSLEER. Losses at the gene ends were 4 bases for V and 2 bases for J; bases not matched to a gene: 12. The CDR3 reads CASSRRDRETTGNQPQHF. The CDR3 DNA reads as TGCGCCAGCAGCCGCCGGGACAGGGAGACGACTGGCAATCAGCCCCAGCATTTT.